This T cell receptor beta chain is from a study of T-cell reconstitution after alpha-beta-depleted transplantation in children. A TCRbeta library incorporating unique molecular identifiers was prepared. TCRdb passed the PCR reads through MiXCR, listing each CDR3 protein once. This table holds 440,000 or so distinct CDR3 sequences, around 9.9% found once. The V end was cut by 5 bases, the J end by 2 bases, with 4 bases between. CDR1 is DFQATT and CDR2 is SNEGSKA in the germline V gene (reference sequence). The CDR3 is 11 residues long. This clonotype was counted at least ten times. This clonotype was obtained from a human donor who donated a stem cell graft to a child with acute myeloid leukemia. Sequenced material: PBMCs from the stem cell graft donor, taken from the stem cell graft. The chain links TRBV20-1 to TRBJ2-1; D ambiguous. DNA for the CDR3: TGCAGTGCTTCCGCCTACAATGAGCAGTTCTTC. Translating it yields CSASAYNEQFF.